Presented here are 17 T cell receptor beta chains from one specimen sequenced in a study of T cell responses to AZD1222 COVID-19 vaccine. TCRdb's table, derived via immunoSEQ multiplex PCR, lists solely in-frame clones and lacks some. The sample includes more than 150,000 clones, about 94% of them seen just once. Sequencing was performed on peripheral blood, taken on day 0 of AZD1222 vaccination. These receptors all stem from an adult in good health.

The chain has TRBV11-3 and TRBJ2-1, with 7 bases lining up with TRBD2. Germline values: CDR1 SGHNT, CDR2 YENEEA. The V segment lost 2 bases and the J segment 0 bases; nucleotides outside the gene matches: 1. The CDR3 length is 15 residues. This CDR3 reads CASSLRGSSYNEQFF. The CDR3 coding sequence is TGTGCCAGCAGCTTACGCGGGAGCTCCTACAATGAGCAGTTCTTC.

V is TRBV28 and J is TRBJ1-2; 8 bases fit TRBD1. J gave up 4 bases and V 10 bases, and 11 bases lay outside the gene matches. Germline lookup yields CDR1 MDHEN and CDR2 SYDVKM. This CDR3 has 14 amino acids. As DNA, the CDR3 is TGTGCCATAAGATGGACAGGGAAGGGCTATGGCTACACCTTC. This sequence encodes CAIRWTGKGYGYTF.

V and J are TRBV27 and TRBJ2-7; D may be TRBD1 or TRBD2 (6 bases each). The CDR3 loop spans 14 amino acids. Trimming cost V 0 bases and J 4 bases, with 10 bases left between them. Germline V gives CDR1 MNHEY, CDR2 SMNVEV (reference sequence). This CDR3 is CASSLSGGQYEQYF. As DNA, the CDR3 is TGTGCCAGCAGTTTATCTGGGGGGCAGTACGAGCAGTACTTC.

The rearrangement joins TRBV19 to TRBJ1-1; perhaps TRBD1 as D (5 bases). CDR1 is LNHDA and CDR2 is SQIVND in the germline V gene (reference sequence). Trimming left V 7 bases short and J 6 bases short, with 18 bases between. This CDR3 spans 14 amino acids. CDR3 in amino acids: CASNAQAEVAEAFF. For the CDR3, the DNA is TGTGCCAGTAATGCACAGGCGGAGGTCGCTGAAGCTTTCTTT.

The chain carries TRBV28 and TRBJ1-1, with D unclear. CDR1 and CDR2 from the germline V gene are MDHEN and SYDVKM. The V end was cut by 5 bases, the J end by 3 bases, with 16 bases between. CDR3 length equals 15 residues. CDR3 in DNA: TGTGCCAGCAGTGAGGCAGGCTTGGGATACACTGAAGCTTTCTTT. It yields the protein CASSEAGLGYTEAFF.

DNA of the CDR3: TGCAGCGTTGGGACAGGGTATGGCTACACCTTC. Its translation: CSVGTGYGYTF. This rearrangement joins TRBV29-1 to TRBJ1-2; 8 bases line up with TRBD1. This CDR3 comprises 11 residues. V lost 4 bases to trimming and J lost 5 bases; unmatched junction nucleotides: 0. Germline CDR1 is SQVTM and CDR2 is ANQGSEA.

The genes are TRBV5-1 and TRBJ2-7; maybe TRBD1 (6 bases). The CDR3 is 13 amino acids. V was shortened by 5 bases and J by 3 bases, with 12 bases between the two germline ends. Germline V gene sequence: CDR1 SGHRS, CDR2 YFSETQ. CDR3 amino acids: CASSYRDIYEQYF. In DNA, the CDR3 is TGCGCCAGCAGTTACAGGGATATCTACGAGCAGTACTTC.

This clone was detected only once. The genes are TRBV12-5 and TRBJ1-1; 7 nucleotides match TRBD1. The CDR3 has 13 residues. J was trimmed by 7 bases and V by 5 bases; bases with no gene match: 7. CDR1 is LGHNT and CDR2 is FRNRAP in the germline V gene. This chain's CDR3 is CASGKQGIGEAFF. DNA of the CDR3: TGTGCTAGTGGTAAACAGGGGATAGGTGAAGCTTTCTTT.

The rearrangement uses TRBV27 and TRBJ1-5, with D unclear. V gave up 2 bases and J gave up 4 bases, with 9 bases separating them. The CDR3 length is 14 residues. CDR1 MNHEY and CDR2 SMNVEV come from the germline V gene (reference sequence). CDR3 residues: CASSLGRINQPQHF. In DNA form, the CDR3 reads TGTGCCAGCAGTTTAGGCCGTATTAATCAGCCCCAGCATTTT.

V is TRBV3-1 (or the pseudogene TRBV3-2) and J is TRBJ1-1; 8 bases fit TRBD1. Germline V CDR1 and CDR2: LGHDT, YNNKEL (reference sequence). Trimming at V came to 2 bases and at J to 5 bases, leaving 7 bases not matched to a gene. This CDR3 is built from 15 residues. The DNA for the CDR3 is TGTGCCAGCAGCCAATCGGACAGGGTTGGGACTGAAGCTTTCTTT. Protein product: CASSQSDRVGTEAFF.

In this sample, this clone turned up once. This chain uses TRBV29-1 with TRBJ2-7; TRBD1 agrees at 9 bases. J gave up 4 bases and V 5 bases, and 6 bases lay outside the gene matches. This CDR3 has 13 amino acids. CDR1 is SQVTM and CDR2 is ANQGSEA in the germline V gene. CDR3 sequence reads: CSVITGGRYEQYF. Here the CDR3 DNA reads TGCAGCGTTATCACAGGGGGCCGGTACGAGCAGTACTTC.

The chain employs TRBV7-2 and TRBJ1-2; 7 bases line up with TRBD1. There are 14 residues in the CDR3. Germline CDR1 SGHTA, CDR2 FQGNSA. J gave up 2 bases and V 5 bases, and 5 bases lay outside the gene matches. CDR3 coding DNA: TGTGCCAGCAGCCCTACCAGGGGGAACTATGGCTACACCTTC. Its protein product is CASSPTRGNYGYTF.

The chain links TRBV24-1 to TRBJ1-1, with 8 bases lining up with TRBD1. In germline, CDR1 is KGHDR, CDR2 SFDVKD. Losses at the gene ends were 3 bases for V and 4 bases for J; bases not matched to a gene: 0. The CDR3 runs to 13 residues. CDR3 protein: CATSDTGGTEAFF. The CDR3 DNA follows: TGTGCCACCAGTGATACAGGGGGCACTGAAGCTTTCTTT.

This chain uses TRBV30 with TRBJ2-1; TRBD2 is a possible D gene (5 bases). The CDR3 length is 17 residues. Germline loops: CDR1 GTSNPN, CDR2 SVGIG (reference sequence). V shed 5 bases and J shed 6 bases, with 26 bases lying between them. The CDR3 loop is CAWGLPLRSPGVNEQFF. CDR3 coding DNA: TGTGCCTGGGGACTTCCCCTAAGGTCCCCAGGAGTCAATGAGCAGTTCTTC.

The chain is built from TRBV5-1 and TRBJ1-2; perhaps TRBD1 as D (6 bases). CDR3 length equals 14 residues. Germline V gene data show CDR1 as SGHRS and CDR2 as YFSETQ. Trimming took 4 bases from V and 4 from J, leaving 14 bases between them. The CDR3 DNA sequence: TGCGCCAGCAGCGTAGACAGGCCTTCCTATGGCTACACCTTC. It codes for CASSVDRPSYGYTF.

The chain joins TRBV6-1 to TRBJ1-2; D remains ambiguous. Trimming pared 0 bases from V and 4 bases from J, leaving 9 bases between. Germline V gene data show CDR1 as MNHNS and CDR2 as SASEGT. The CDR3 is made up of 14 amino acids. CDR3 loop: CASSEAGSPYGYTF. The CDR3 DNA is TGTGCCAGCAGTGAAGCGGGATCTCCCTATGGCTACACCTTC.

This clone has only one observation. The rearrangement links TRBV28 to TRBJ2-7; 7 bases are a match to TRBD2. Trimming removed 1 base from V and 7 bases from J; junction bases left unmatched: 7. The CDR3 is 14 amino acids. Germline CDR1 and CDR2: MDHEN and SYDVKM. Written as DNA, the CDR3 is TGTGCCAGCAGTTTATTGGCGGGAGTGGGGGAGCAGTACTTC. Protein product: CASSLLAGVGEQYF.